These 4 T cell receptor beta chains share one sample of origin, sequenced in a study of cytomegalovirus exposure and HLA in healthy donors. PCR amplification relied on 60 Vbeta primers (plus 13 Jbeta primers). Sequencing was performed with immunoSEQ multiplex PCR; in TCRdb, only in-frame clones are kept and a portion is missing. The repertoire holds around 170,000 clones, with 80% to 85% as singletons. The sequencing input was PBMCs. Receptors were obtained from a boy aged 2-9 years in good health and CMV-seronegative.

The chain carries TRBV29-1 and TRBJ1-4, with D possibly being TRBD1 (5 bases). The length of the CDR3 is 16 residues. Germline CDR1 reads SQVTM; CDR2 reads ANQGSEA. V lost 0 bases and J 8 bases, leaving 19 bases between the germline ends. CDR3 amino acids: CSVEEGMGRGQEKLFF. The CDR3 DNA sequence: TGCAGCGTTGAAGAGGGGATGGGGAGGGGCCAAGAAAAACTGTTTTTT.

The chain combines TRBV7-9 with TRBJ2-7, with D possibly matching TRBD1 (6 bases). Germline V gene lookup returns CDR1 SEHNR and CDR2 FQNEAQ (reference sequence). Trimming cost V 0 bases and J 4 bases, with 13 bases left between them. This CDR3 comprises 15 residues. The CDR3 region has the DNA TGTGCCAGCAGCTTAGCCCAGGGGATCCCTTACGAGCAGTACTTC. As protein: CASSLAQGIPYEQYF.

Regarding this clone: Sequence at one end of the junction differs from germline and may be a read error. This chain connects TRBV7-9 to TRBJ2-1; 9 bases map to TRBD2. Germline CDR1 and CDR2: SEHNR and FQNEAQ (reference sequence). The CDR3 is made up of 11 amino acids. The CDR3 spells CASRDLAGAVF. The DNA for the CDR3 is TGTGCCAGCAGAGATTTAGCGGGAGCAGTCTTC. The full variable domain, in which reference TRBV7-9 and TRBJ2-1 provide the parts outside the CDR3, is DTGVSQNPRHKITKRGQNVTFRCDPISEHNRLYWYRQTLGQGPEFLTYFQNEAQLEKSRLLSDRFSAERPKGSFSTLEIQRTEQGDSAMYLCASRDLAGAVFGPGTRLTVL.

The chain combines TRBV5-6 with TRBJ2-2; D remains unclear. Germline CDR1 reads SGHDT; CDR2 reads YYEEEE. This CDR3 contains 13 residues. The V end was cut by 0 bases, the J end by 7 bases, with 7 bases between. CDR3 loop: CASSLEAYGELFF. CDR3 in DNA: TGTGCCAGCAGCTTGGAAGCCTACGGGGAGCTGTTTTTT.